This T cell receptor beta chain stems from a study of T cell responses to AZD1222 COVID-19 vaccine. Generated by immunoSEQ multiplex PCR, the TCRdb table keeps only in-frame clones and is missing some. This repertoire shows roughly 120,000 clones, roughly 90% found once; its top ten account for about 4.1%. Germline assignment: CDR1 LNHDA and CDR2 SQIVND (reference sequence). V shed 3 bases and J 8 bases; nucleotides not matched to a gene: 7. The CDR3 is made up of 15 amino acids. This chain links TRBV19 with TRBJ1-2; 12 positions match TRBD1. The TCR comes from an adult in good health. The sample was peripheral blood, taken on day 0 of AZD1222 vaccination. CDR3 loop: CASSMGQGAVQGYTF. CDR3 sequence (DNA): TGTGCCAGTAGTATGGGACAGGGGGCAGTTCAAGGCTACACCTTC.